This T cell receptor (beta chain) emerged from a study of CXCR4 blockade with PD-1 therapy in pancreatic cancer (dated by TCRdb to between 2017 and 2020). Turning to the overall study: The study analyzed resected pancreatic ductal adenocarcinoma using multiplex immunohistochemistry and TCRbeta immunosequencing, along with ex vivo slice culture to test PD-1 and CXCR4 blockade. Two geographically distinct regions were TCR-sequenced from each of roughly 6 tumors to assess intratumoral heterogeneity. The full study reports these points: A strong correlation was found between amino acid clone frequency and the number of distinct nucleotide rearrangements encoding each amino acid clone, suggesting convergent selection by common tumor antigens. Because only TCRbeta chains were sequenced, true antigen-specificity overlap among the convergent dominant clones remained unconfirmed, awaiting paired alpha-beta single-cell sequencing. Tumors showed clonal expansion, with mean productive clonality 0.14 versus 0.05 in healthy blood, but clonality did not correlate with survival.

For CDR1 and CDR2, the germline V gene lists SQVTM and ANQGSEA. The cysteine opens and the phenylalanine closes a CDR3 of 13 amino acids. Just the 39-base CDR3 DNA is kept, in frame starting at base 1. For this chain, trimming is 5 bases at the V end and 2 bases at the J end, and the number of junction bases without a gene match is 6. To note about this clone: Its antigen specificity is not known. Base qualities are not provided; no much larger clone lies one nucleotide away.

The archived tumor blocks came from patients who had not received neoadjuvant therapy before resection. In the preserved-tissue arm, the study used approximately 30 surgical resection samples taken from more than 20 pancreatic ductal adenocarcinoma patients who had not previously been treated. DNA for the resection arm was extracted from ten 5-micron curls of FFPE tumor cut next to the multiplex immunohistochemistry slide. Using the immunoSEQ Assay at Adaptive Biotechnologies, the researchers immunosequenced TCRbeta CDR3 regions from the extracted DNA. Per the authors' processing: To measure the absolute abundance of each unique TCRbeta CDR3, the sequences were collapsed and filtered. Clonality was calculated as 1 minus Pielou's evenness, using only productive in-frame rearrangements. Regional overlap was measured by following the top 100 nucleotide rearrangements across paired samples, and the Morisita index was used to compare paired samples with unrelated samples. The immunoSEQ Rearrangement Details tool was used to assess convergence of nucleotide rearrangements onto identical amino acid sequences. TCRdb provides this immuneACCESS table in a form limited to in-frame rearrangements. Some clones are lacking; in checked studies, under half of them reflect an unresolved V gene, and why the rest are absent is not known. The DNA was the basis for D and trimming; V, J and clone size are from that table. The sample table holds over 8,000 clones, of which around 50% were seen once. Approximately 7.2% of the sample is taken by the ten largest.

The material sequenced was tumor tissue. Here the chain combines TRBV29-1 and TRBJ2-7, and TRBD2 matches 7 of the central bases. The TCR was taken from a human donor with pancreatic ductal adenocarcinoma. The DNA is TGCAGCGTTACGACTAGCACCCCCTACGAGCAGTACTTC. It encodes CSVTTSTPYEQYF.